A single sample is the source of the 20 T cell receptor beta chains below, sequenced in a study of Graves' ophthalmopathy and Graves' hyperthyroidism. TCR beta CDR3 regions were amplified from RNA transcripts. After a first-round RT-PCR with HTBI primers, a second-round multiplex PCR was run. One entry per CDR3 protein, called by TCRdb with MiXCR from the multiplex PCR reads. The sample gives 900,000 to 1,200,000 distinct CDR3 sequences, less than 45% of which show up once; 11% is in the top ten. Source material: peripheral blood or thyroid tissue (not recorded which). Receptors were obtained from an adult man with Graves' hyperthyroidism.

Only a few counts were recorded for this clonotype. Its ends do not fully match the called genes, so a read error is possible. The chain uses TRBV10-3 and TRBJ2-2, with D uncertain. The germline gives CDR1 ENHRY, CDR2 SYGVKD. The CDR3 loop spans 11 amino acids. Here the CDR3 DNA reads TGTGCCAGCAGTGGAAGCAGGGAGCTGTTTTTT. It yields the protein CASSGSRELFF.

This clonotype has a handful of counts. The rearrangement links TRBV15 to TRBJ1-3, with D unclear. With 6 bases removed from V and 1 base from J, the gap between germline ends came to 7 bases. Germline CDR1 is LNHNV and CDR2 is YYDKDF (reference sequence). The CDR3 sequence is 13 residues long. CDR3 sequence (DNA): TGTGCCACCAGTGGAACTTCTGGAAACACCATATATTTT. Translation gives CATSGTSGNTIYF.

The V call is TRBV29-1, the J call TRBJ1-2, with a tentative D call TRBD1 (5 bases). The CDR3 totals 13 residues. The V and J ends lost 4 bases and 1 base respectively, with 10 bases between them. CDR1 and CDR2 from the germline V gene are SQVTM and ANQGSEA. The CDR3 spells CSVAGVNNYGYTF. The CDR3 coding sequence is TGCAGCGTTGCGGGGGTCAATAACTATGGCTACACCTTC.

The chain joins TRBV11-2 to TRBJ1-1; D is possibly TRBD1 (5 bases). CDR1 is SGHAT and CDR2 is FQNNGV in the germline V gene. The V end lost 8 bases, the J end lost 1 base, and 17 bases lay between the germline ends. The CDR3 runs 15 residues. CDR3 bases: TGTGCCAGCGGCACGTACGGGGGGAGGAACACTGAAGCTTTCTTT. This encodes CASGTYGGRNTEAFF.

The table lists this clonotype with many counts. CDR3 sequence (DNA): TGCAGCGTTGATACTCTTACCGCGACGAACTATGGCTACACCTTC. Translated: CSVDTLTATNYGYTF. V is TRBV29-1 and J is TRBJ1-2; D remains unclear. Germline CDR1 SQVTM, CDR2 ANQGSEA. Trimming left V 3 bases short and J 2 bases short, with 16 bases between. The CDR3 covers 15 residues.

Many counts were recorded for this clonotype. The J gene is TRBJ1-1, the V gene TRBV2; 7 bases fit TRBD1. The length of the CDR3 is 17 residues. Germline-derived CDR1 and CDR2 are SNHLY and FYNNEI. The ends lost 3 bases at V and 0 bases at J; junction bases unmatched: 10. This CDR3 is CASSEAGGLSMNTEAFF. The DNA for the CDR3 is TGTGCCAGCAGTGAGGCAGGGGGATTATCCATGAACACTGAAGCTTTCTTT.

Ten or more counts support this clonotype. The V gene is TRBV5-1, the J gene TRBJ1-5; D is unclear. Germline values: CDR1 SGHRS, CDR2 YFSETQ. The V end lost 2 bases, the J end lost 0 bases, and 9 bases lay between the germline ends. The CDR3 runs 15 residues. The CDR3 is CASSLLGVSNQPQHF. The CDR3 region has the DNA TGCGCCAGCAGCTTACTCGGGGTTAGCAATCAGCCCCAGCATTTT.

The chain is built from TRBV6-2 or TRBV6-3 and TRBJ2-2; D is undetermined. V dropped 7 bases and J dropped 2 bases, with 11 bases sitting between them. The germline gives CDR1 MNHEY, CDR2 SVGEGT. The CDR3 is 14 residues long. Written as DNA, the CDR3 is TGTGCCAGCAACAAAAGGAGCAACACCGGGGAGCTGTTTTTT. Encoded protein: CASNKRSNTGELFF.

This clonotype was seen once. The chain links TRBV7-6 to TRBJ1-3; D uncertain. Per the germline V gene, CDR1 is SGHVS and CDR2 is FNYEAQ. The length of the CDR3 is 13 residues. The ends were cut back, 1 base at V and 9 bases at J, with 10 bases in the middle. The CDR3 bases are TGTGCCAGCAGCTTAGGGGCGGGAGGCACCATATATTTT. Protein sequence: CASSLGAGGTIYF.

This rearrangement joins TRBV20-1 to TRBJ1-2, with unresolved D. This CDR3 contains 12 residues. V was cut by 0 bases and J by 4 bases, with 6 bases left in between. Germline values: CDR1 DFQATT, CDR2 SNEGSKA (reference sequence). The CDR3 region has the DNA TGCAGTGCTAGAGAAAGGAGCTATGGCTACACCTTC. This sequence encodes CSARERSYGYTF.

This clonotype was seen a few times. The junction shows a germline mismatch at one end, possibly a read error. This chain links TRBV10-2 with TRBJ2-2; no clear D gene. Germline CDR1 reads WSHSY; CDR2 reads SAAADI. This CDR3 is 12 amino acids long. The CDR3 here is CASSEGWEELFF. For the CDR3, the DNA is TGTGCCAGCAGTGAAGGTTGGGAGGAGCTGTTTTTT.

This clonotype was found a few times. The junction departs from the called germline gene at one end, perhaps through a read error. The chain joins TRBV5-1 to TRBJ1-6, with D possibly being TRBD1 (5 bases). The CDR3 length is 14 residues. Looked up from germline, CDR1 is SGHRS and CDR2 is YFSETQ. CDR3 DNA sequence: TGTGCCAGCAGCCGGGACCGAACCAATTCACCCCTCCACTTT. It codes for CASSRDRTNSPLHF.

This clonotype appeared many times. CDR3 in amino acids: CASSSRIAGGGNSPLHF. CDR3 DNA sequence: TGTGCCAGTAGTTCCAGGATAGCAGGGGGTGGAAATTCACCCCTCCACTTT. This chain connects TRBV19 to TRBJ1-6, with TRBD1 matching over 7 bases. This CDR3 spans 17 amino acids. Germline V gives CDR1 LNHDA, CDR2 SQIVND (reference sequence). V was pared by 5 bases and J by 7 bases, with 14 bases of the junction left unmatched. The full variable domain, in which reference TRBV19 and TRBJ1-6 provide the parts outside the CDR3, is DGGITQSPKYLFRKEGQNVTLSCEQNLNHDAMYWYRQDPGQGLRLIYYSQIVNDFQKGDIAEGYSVSREKKESFPLTVTSAQKNPTAFYLCASSSRIAGGGNSPLHFGNGTRLTVT.

The CDR3: CASSASGADQETQYF. The CDR3 DNA follows: TGTGCCAGCAGCGCTTCAGGGGCTGACCAAGAGACCCAGTACTTC. The chain employs TRBV10-3 and TRBJ2-5; weak D call: TRBD1 (6 bases). CDR3 length: 15 residues. V lost 10 bases to trimming and J lost 0 bases, with 18 bases between them. Per germline, CDR1 ENHRY and CDR2 SYGVKD.

This clonotype was counted between two and nine times. The chain carries TRBV2 and TRBJ1-2; 8 bases match TRBD1. Losses at the gene ends were 6 bases for V and 2 bases for J; bases not matched to a gene: 5. Germline V CDR1 and CDR2: SNHLY, FYNNEI. The CDR3 length is 14 residues. CDR3 sequence reads: CASRAGQANYGYTF. DNA of the CDR3: TGTGCCAGCAGGGCGGGACAGGCAAACTATGGCTACACCTTC.

This clonotype was counted between two and nine times. The chain has TRBV5-5 and TRBJ1-2; 7 bases are shared with TRBD1. CDR3 size: 13 residues. J gave up 6 bases and V 4 bases, and 6 bases lay outside the gene matches. Per germline, CDR1 SGHKS and CDR2 YYEKEE (reference sequence). This CDR3 is CASSVTGLDGYTF. The CDR3 bases are TGTGCCAGCAGCGTGACAGGGCTGGATGGCTACACCTTC.

This clonotype has more than one count but fewer than ten. The genes are TRBV12-3 or TRBV12-4 and TRBJ1-2, with D possibly being TRBD1 (5 bases). V shed 6 bases and J shed 2 bases, with 13 bases lying between them. CDR3 size: 14 residues. CDR3: CASSARWGNYGYTF. For the CDR3, the DNA is TGTGCCAGCAGCGCGAGGTGGGGGAACTATGGCTACACCTTC.

A remark on this clonotype: A much more abundant neighbour one base away suggests this may be a read error. The gene calls are TRBV7-2 and TRBJ1-1; D remains ambiguous. Germline assignment: CDR1 SGHTA and CDR2 FQGNSA. The CDR3 consists of 15 residues. CDR3 bases: TGTGCCAGCAGCTTAGTACCCGTCGGTTACACTGAAGCTTCCTTT. It yields the protein CASSLVPVGYTEASF.

J is TRBJ2-3 and V is TRBV7-9; 7 bases align to TRBD1. The CDR3 extends over 16 amino acids. CDR1 and CDR2 (germline): SEHNR, FQNEAQ (reference sequence). Unmatched junction bases numbered 12, after V lost 5 bases and J lost 4 bases. The CDR3 region has the DNA TGTGCCAGCAGCACAGACAGGGTTCGGTGGGCAGATACGCAGTATTTT. It specifies CASSTDRVRWADTQYF.

The chain joins TRBV7-9 to TRBJ1-4; no clear D gene. The V end was cut by 5 bases, the J end by 6 bases, with 13 bases between. Germline CDR1 reads SEHNR; CDR2 reads FQNEAQ (reference sequence). The CDR3 runs to 14 residues. In DNA form, the CDR3 reads TGTGCCAGCAGCCAAGATCGGCAGGATGAAAAACTGTTTTTT. Protein sequence: CASSQDRQDEKLFF.